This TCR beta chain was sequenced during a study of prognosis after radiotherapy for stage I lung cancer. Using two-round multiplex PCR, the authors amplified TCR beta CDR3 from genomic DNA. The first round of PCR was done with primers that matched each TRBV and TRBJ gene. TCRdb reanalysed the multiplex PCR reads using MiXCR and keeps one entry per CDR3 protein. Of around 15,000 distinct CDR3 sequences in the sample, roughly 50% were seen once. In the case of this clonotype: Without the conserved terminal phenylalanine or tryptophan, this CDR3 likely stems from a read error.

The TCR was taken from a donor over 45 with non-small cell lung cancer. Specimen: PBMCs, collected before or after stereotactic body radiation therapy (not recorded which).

In DNA form, the CDR3 reads TGTGCCAGCAGCCTGACAGGCAGTAACTATGGCTACACCCTC. It yields the protein CASSLTGSNYGYTL. The gene calls are TRBV2 and TRBJ1-2; D is possibly TRBD1 (6 bases). The V end lost 6 bases, the J end lost 1 base, and 12 bases lay between the germline ends. The CDR3 is 14 amino acids. CDR1 and CDR2 (germline): SNHLY, FYNNEI.